These T cell receptor beta chains were read from a single sample in a study of T-cell reconstitution after alpha-beta-depleted transplantation in children. TCRdb passed the PCR reads through MiXCR, listing each CDR3 protein once. Among approximately 300,000 distinct CDR3 sequences listed, 7.5% to 9% were seen once. Specimen: peripheral blood, collected 360 days after TCRalphabeta/CD19-depleted stem cell transplant. The receptors derive from a female patient aged 2-9 years who had a stem cell transplant for Fanconi anemia, so the T cells may come from the graft donor. CDR3s include the opening cysteine and the closing phenylalanine or tryptophan. The D gene is left open where the match is weak. Some rows have no size entry. The others give once, few or many, or a class for an expanded clone.

size	J	D	V	DNA	CDR3
few	TRBJ1-1	-	TRBV6-1	TGTGCCAGCAGTGGGCAAAAACGAGGCACTGAAGCTTTCTTT	CASSGQKRGTEAFF
-	TRBJ1-4	-	TRBV9	TGTGCCAGCAGCGTCGGAGCGGCAACTAATGAAAAACTGTTTTTT	CASSVGAATNEKLFF
few	TRBJ2-4	-	TRBV7-8	TGTGCCAGCAGCCCCCGGCGAATTTCGGGGGACCACATTCAGTACTTC	CASSPRRISGDHIQYF
-	TRBJ2-7	-	TRBV11-2	TGTGCCAGCAGCTTAGATCGGCAGACTCGTATCTACGAGCAGTACTTC	CASSLDRQTRIYEQYF
few	TRBJ2-7	-	TRBV6-2/TRBV6-3	TGTGCCAGCACACTCCTCTGGGGTTACGAGCAGTACTTC	CASTLLWGYEQYF
many	TRBJ2-3	-	TRBV6-5	TGTGCCAGCAGTTTTAAGAGCGACTGGGCCACTGGTCCAGATACGCAGTATTTT	CASSFKSDWATGPDTQYF
-	TRBJ1-2	TRBD1	TRBV20-1	TGCAGTGCTGGGACAGGGGTTGGCTACACCTTC	CSAGTGVGYTF
many	TRBJ2-2	TRBD2	TRBV6-5	TGTGCCAGCAGTTACTCCGGGGGGGCTCCGAACACCGGGGAGCTGTTTTTT	CASSYSGGAPNTGELFF
few	TRBJ2-7	-	TRBV6-1	TGTGCCAGCAGAGTTGGTGTGGACTACGAGCAGTACTTC	CASRVGVDYEQYF
-	TRBJ2-1	-	TRBV25-1	TGTGCCAGCAGTGAATTGGGGCTATTAGCGGGCGGGGGCCTCAATGAGCAGTTCTTC	CASSELGLLAGGGLNEQFF
-	TRBJ2-1	-	TRBV7-9	TGTGCCAGCAGCTTGAGGCAGGGGTTGAGGCCCTACAATGAGCAGTTCTTC	CASSLRQGLRPYNEQFF
many	TRBJ1-6	TRBD1	TRBV7-2	TGTGCCAGCAGCCTTACCGGGACAGGGGTGACGAGGAGGTCACCCCTCCACTTT	CASSLTGTGVTRRSPLHF
-	TRBJ2-5	TRBD2	TRBV20-1	TGCAGTGCTACCCGGGACGGGGGGCAAGAGACCCAGTACTTC	CSATRDGGQETQYF
medium-sized	TRBJ2-2	-	TRBV5-1	TGCGCCAGCAGCTTGATCGACGGGGAGCTGTTTTTT	CASSLIDGELFF
many	TRBJ1-2	-	TRBV10-3	TGTGCCATCAGCGCAGGTGGGGTTTTGGATGGCTACACCTTC	CAISAGGVLDGYTF
many	TRBJ2-4	TRBD1	TRBV20-1	TGCAGTGCTATTACAGGGGTCATTCAGTACTTC	CSAITGVIQYF
-	TRBJ2-4	-	TRBV7-8	TGTGCCAGCAGCACGCCAGGGCAGGGAGTGGGGCTATCCAAAAACATTCAGTACTTC	CASSTPGQGVGLSKNIQYF
-	TRBJ2-5	-	TRBV21-1	TGTGCCAGCATCTCAAACCGGGACAGGGGACTGAGACTAGCGGGAGGTCCAGAGACCCAGTACTTC	CASISNRDRGLRLAGGPETQYF
once	TRBJ1-2	-	TRBV11-2	TGTGCCAGCAGCTTATTGAGGGGCAGGGTGCGCGGCTACACCTTC	CASSLLRGRVRGYTF
-	TRBJ2-2	TRBD2	TRBV7-8	TGTGCCAGCGGCCTTGGGCTAGCGGGGCTCGCCGGGGAGCTGTTTTTT	CASGLGLAGLAGELFF
many	TRBJ2-3	-	TRBV9	TGTGCCAGCAGCGGGATAATAACTAGCACAGATACGCAGTATTTT	CASSGIITSTDTQYF
many	TRBJ2-3	-	TRBV7-9	TGTGCCAGCAGCTTAAGCACCATAGGGGGTGATACGCAGTATTTT	CASSLSTIGGDTQYF
many	TRBJ2-5	TRBD2	TRBV6-1	TGTGCCAGCGGGACTAGCATCCCAGAGACCCAGTACTTC	CASGTSIPETQYF
-	TRBJ2-5	TRBD2	TRBV19	TGTGCCAGTAGCCATCGCCGGGGAGGGCAAGAGACCCAGTACTTC	CASSHRRGGQETQYF
-	TRBJ2-2	-	TRBV6-5	TGTGCCAGCAGTTACGGGGTCGTCGGGGTAACCGGGGAGCTGTTTTTT	CASSYGVVGVTGELFF
-	TRBJ1-2	-	TRBV20-1	TGCAGTGCTAGGTCCGGGTATGGCTACACCTTC	CSARSGYGYTF
few	TRBJ2-7	-	TRBV11-2	TGTGCCAGCAGCTTGACCTGGGGCAAGAGCTCCTACGAGCAGTACTTC	CASSLTWGKSSYEQYF
many	TRBJ1-1	-	TRBV7-3	TGTGCCAGCAGTTCCACAGGGTACACTGAAGCTTTCTTT	CASSSTGYTEAFF
few	TRBJ1-3	-	TRBV28	TGTGCCAGCAGAACCCTCCCAGTGAGGCCTGGAAACACCATATATTTT	CASRTLPVRPGNTIYF
few	TRBJ1-1	-	TRBV6-5	TGTGCCAGCAGTTTCACCCGATACAGCGACACTGAAGCTTTCTTT	CASSFTRYSDTEAFF
many	TRBJ2-3	TRBD2	TRBV7-2	TGTGCCAGCAGCGTAGCGGGAATTCCAGATACGCAGTATTTT	CASSVAGIPDTQYF
many	TRBJ1-1	TRBD1	TRBV20-1	TGCAGTGCTACCCGGGACAGTCACATGAACACTGAAGCTTTCTTT	CSATRDSHMNTEAFF
many	TRBJ2-7	-	TRBV9	TGTGCCAGCAGCGGGGGGGTGCTCCCTCTGCAGCAGTACTTC	CASSGGVLPLQQYF
-	TRBJ2-6	-	TRBV6-1	TGTGCCAGCAGTGAAGCCCGGCCGTCGGTCTCTGGGGCCAACGTCCTGACTTTC	CASSEARPSVSGANVLTF
many	TRBJ2-1	-	TRBV11-2	TGTGCCAGCAGCTCAGGGATCTACAATGAGCAGTTCTTC	CASSSGIYNEQFF
-	TRBJ1-1	-	TRBV2	TGTGCCAGCAGTGAAGTCACAGGGAACACTGAAGCTTTCTTT	CASSEVTGNTEAFF
many	TRBJ1-1	-	TRBV2	TGTGCCAGCAGTGTGGCCCCGAACACTGAAGCTTTCTTT	CASSVAPNTEAFF
many	TRBJ2-1	-	TRBV27	TGTGCCAGCAGTTCCCCTAACGACAGATCCTACAATGAGCAGTTCTTC	CASSSPNDRSYNEQFF
few	TRBJ2-5	TRBD2	TRBV20-1	TGCAGTGCCTCCGGGAGGGGGACCGAGACCCAGTACTTC	CSASGRGTETQYF
-	TRBJ2-3	TRBD2	TRBV7-6	TGTGCCAGCAGTTCCTGGACTAGTTCGACGGATACGCAGTATTTT	CASSSWTSSTDTQYF
many	TRBJ2-2	-	TRBV12-3/TRBV12-4	TGTGCCAGCAGCCCCCCCGGGGTCGACGCCGGGGAGCTGTTTTTT	CASSPPGVDAGELFF
many	TRBJ2-3	TRBD2	TRBV20-1	TGCAGTGCTAATGGGATACCCGTAGGGAGGGAGGATACGCAGTATTTT	CSANGIPVGREDTQYF
many	TRBJ2-4	-	TRBV20-1	TGCAGTGCTGGAGACAGTTTACTAGCCAAAAACATTCAGTACTTC	CSAGDSLLAKNIQYF
-	TRBJ2-7	TRBD2	TRBV30	TGTGCCTGGACCGTTGGGACTAGCGGGAACTACGAGCAGTACTTC	CAWTVGTSGNYEQYF